The 6 T cell receptor beta chains below all came from one sample that was sequenced in a study of patients and donors after allogeneic stem cell transplantation. MiXCR, run by TCRdb on the RT-PCR reads, gives a single entry per CDR3 protein. The repertoire holds around 200,000 distinct CDR3 sequences, over 30% seen once, with roughly 12% in the top ten. Sequenced: blood, either unsorted or a sorted T cell fraction (not recorded which). These receptors were collected from a human donor who was either an allogeneic HSCT recipient or a stem cell or donor lymphocyte infusion donor (not recorded which). It is not recorded whose cells these are; they may come from a transplant donor.

J is TRBJ2-1 and V is TRBV5-6; TRBD2 is a possible D gene (5 bases). V was shortened by 4 bases and J by 3 bases, with 14 bases between the two germline ends. The V gene's germline CDR1 is SGHDT and CDR2 YYEEEE. This CDR3 spans 15 amino acids. The CDR3 nucleotides read TGTGCCAGCAGCAAAGGTCCTAGCCGCTACAATGAGCAGTTCTTC. This gives the protein CASSKGPSRYNEQFF. Using reference TRBV5-6 and TRBJ2-1 for the parts outside the CDR3, the full variable domain is DAGVTQSPTHLIKTRGQQVTLRCSPKSGHDTVSWYQQALGQGPQFIFQYYEEEERQRGNFPDRFSGHQFPNYSSELNVNALLLGDSALYLCASSKGPSRYNEQFFGPGTRLTVL.

The rearrangement joins TRBV6-2 or TRBV6-3 to TRBJ1-4; 7 nucleotides line up with TRBD1. Germline-derived CDR1 and CDR2 are MNHEY and SVGEGT. V was clipped by 5 bases and J by 0 bases; unmatched bases: 6. The CDR3 loop spans 16 amino acids. For the CDR3, the DNA is TGTGCCAGCAGTCCGGGACAGTCACCAACTAATGAAAAACTGTTTTTT. Its translation: CASSPGQSPTNEKLFF.

V is TRBV2 and J is TRBJ2-7, with D unresolved. The V gene lost 6 bases and the J gene lost 4 bases, with 16 bases spanning the gap. Germline values: CDR1 SNHLY, CDR2 FYNNEI. The CDR3 consists of 14 residues. The DNA of the CDR3 is TGTGCCAGCAGACTTAGAACCGGGCATTACGAGCAGTACTTC. This gives the protein CASRLRTGHYEQYF. The complete variable domain, with remaining parts taken from reference TRBV2 and TRBJ2-7, reads EPEVTQTPSHQVTQMGQEVILRCVPISNHLYFYWYRQILGQKVEFLVSFYNNEISEKSEIFDDQFSVERPDGSNFTLKIRSTKLEDSAMYFCASRLRTGHYEQYFGPGTRLTVT.

This clonotype was seen just once. The V and J genes are TRBV28 and TRBJ1-1, with D unclear. Germline assignment: CDR1 MDHEN and CDR2 SYDVKM. The germline V and J ends were trimmed by 5 bases and 11 bases, with 21 bases remaining between them. This CDR3 has 14 amino acids. CDR3 in amino acids: CASSPAGSGSGAFF. CDR3 sequence (DNA): TGTGCCAGCAGTCCAGCGGGCTCGGGTTCGGGGGCTTTCTTT.

This clonotype showed up many times. The chain has TRBV20-1 and TRBJ1-6; D not certain. Per the germline V gene, CDR1 is DFQATT and CDR2 is SNEGSKA (reference sequence). Trimming cost V 3 bases and J 7 bases, with 13 bases left between them. The CDR3 has 14 residues. The CDR3 loop reads CSASGLGTNSPLHF. The CDR3, as DNA: TGCAGTGCTAGCGGCCTGGGAACAAATTCACCCCTCCACTTT.

This clonotype was detected only a few times. CDR3 sequence: CAISERTGGYGYTF. The CDR3 DNA is TGTGCCATCAGTGAGAGGACAGGGGGCTATGGCTACACCTTC. V gene TRBV10-3 combines with J gene TRBJ1-2; TRBD1 agrees at 10 bases. The germline V gene encodes CDR1 ENHRY and CDR2 SYGVKD. This CDR3 contains 14 residues. V was pared by 2 bases and J by 4 bases, with 1 base of the junction left unmatched.